A single sample gave rise to the 20 T cell receptor beta chains below, sequenced in a study of cytomegalovirus exposure and HLA in healthy donors. Primers for the PCR totalled 60 Vbeta and 13 Jbeta. Sequencing used immunoSEQ multiplex PCR; TCRdb keeps in-frame clones, though not all of them. The data contain some 130,000 clones, approximately 80% of them singletons. Sequenced material: PBMCs. Receptor source: a man aged 30-40 years in good health and CMV-seronegative.

This clone was counted only a few times. This rearrangement joins TRBV7-2 to TRBJ2-2; D is possibly TRBD1 (5 bases). The length of the CDR3 is 14 residues. Germline V gives CDR1 SGHTA, CDR2 FQGNSA. Trimming took off 0 bases at V and 3 bases at J, with 5 bases between the two ends. The CDR3 DNA reads TGTGCCAGCAGCTTAGCGGGGCACACCGGGGAGCTGTTTTTT. Residues: CASSLAGHTGELFF.

The V gene is TRBV10-3, the J gene TRBJ1-1; D is perhaps TRBD1 (5 bases). This CDR3 comprises 14 residues. Germline V CDR1 and CDR2: ENHRY, SYGVKD. V gave up 10 bases and J gave up 4 bases, with 19 bases separating them. CDR3 in DNA: TGTGCCACGGGGGAAGTCCGGGGGGTCACTGAAGCTTTCTTT. The encoded protein is CATGEVRGVTEAFF.

This rearrangement joins TRBV6-5 to TRBJ2-7; 9 nucleotides agree with TRBD2. This CDR3 has 14 amino acids. Per the germline V gene, CDR1 is MNHEY and CDR2 is SVGAGI. V dropped 0 bases and J dropped 6; count of bases not matched to a gene: 3. DNA for the CDR3: TGTGCCAGCAGTTACTCCCGGACTAGCGTCGAGCAGTACTTC. This encodes CASSYSRTSVEQYF.

As to this clone: The sample carries other DNA sequences with the same CDR3. V usage is TRBV18 and J usage is TRBJ1-1; maybe TRBD1 (6 bases). The CDR3 contains 15 residues. V lost 3 bases and J 1 base, leaving 12 bases between the germline ends. Germline CDR1 reads KGHSH; CDR2 reads LQKENI. The CDR3 reads CASSPRGGGNTEAFF. In DNA, the CDR3 is TGTGCCAGCTCACCGCGTGGGGGCGGGAACACTGAAGCTTTCTTT.

The V and J genes are TRBV7-9 and TRBJ1-2, with 10 bases lining up with TRBD1. The CDR3 sequence is 13 residues long. Germline V gives CDR1 SEHNR, CDR2 FQNEAQ (reference sequence). The J segment lost 6 bases and the V segment lost 5 bases, leaving 3 bases of the junction unmatched. The CDR3 reads CASSPTGGDGYTF. CDR3 in DNA: TGTGCCAGCAGCCCGACAGGGGGCGATGGCTACACCTTC. The variable domain in full, with the rest retrieved from reference TRBV7-9 and TRBJ1-2, is DTGVSQNPRHKITKRGQNVTFRCDPISEHNRLYWYRQTLGQGPEFLTYFQNEAQLEKSRLLSDRFSAERPKGSFSTLEIQRTEQGDSAMYLCASSPTGGDGYTFGSGTRLTVV.

J is TRBJ2-3 and V is TRBV9, with unresolved D. V shed 5 bases and J shed 3 bases, with 10 bases lying between them. This CDR3 comprises 13 residues. Germline V gene lookup returns CDR1 SGDLS and CDR2 YYNGEE. In nucleotides, the CDR3 is TGTGCCAGCAGTGACTTATGGACAGATACGCAGTATTTT. Protein product: CASSDLWTDTQYF.

This clone was observed a few times. J is TRBJ2-6 and V is TRBV19; 9 positions agree with TRBD2. Germline values: CDR1 LNHDA, CDR2 SQIVND (reference sequence). The junction had 4 bases not matched to a gene; V was cut back by 4 bases and J by 0 bases. CDR3 size: 17 residues. CDR3 amino acids: CASSTAGGFSGANVLTF. CDR3 coding DNA: TGTGCCAGTAGTACAGCGGGAGGTTTCTCTGGGGCCAACGTCCTGACTTTC.

For this clone: Other DNA variants within this sample encode the same CDR3. This chain uses TRBV13 with TRBJ2-6, with D perhaps matching TRBD1 (5 bases). Trimming stripped 2 bases from V and 4 bases from J, with 9 bases between. The CDR3 sequence is 15 residues long. Germline-derived CDR1 and CDR2 are PRHDT and FYEKMQ (reference sequence). The CDR3 bases are TGTGCCAGCAGCTTACGGACACCCGGGGCCAACGTCCTGACTTTC. It translates to CASSLRTPGANVLTF.

The rearrangement links TRBV28 to TRBJ2-5; a possible D gene is TRBD2 (5 bases). There are 16 residues in the CDR3. The V end was cut by 5 bases, the J end by 1 base, with 17 bases between. Germline assignment: CDR1 MDHEN and CDR2 SYDVKM. The CDR3 is CASSPVRGEVQETQYF. CDR3 DNA sequence: TGTGCCAGCAGTCCAGTCCGGGGAGAAGTCCAAGAGACCCAGTACTTC.

This rearrangement joins TRBV30 to TRBJ1-2; a weak D match, TRBD1 (5 bases). Germline assignment: CDR1 GTSNPN and CDR2 SVGIG (reference sequence). The CDR3 length is 13 residues. V gave up 4 bases and J gave up 5 bases, with 14 bases separating them. The chain's CDR3 is CAWKAGLGYGYTF. CDR3 DNA: TGTGCCTGGAAGGCAGGGCTTGGGTATGGCTACACCTTC.

CDR3 protein: CASSVDRGYRDTQYF. The CDR3 DNA follows: TGTGCCAGCAGCGTAGACAGGGGGTACAGAGATACGCAGTATTTT. The rearrangement uses TRBV9 and TRBJ2-3, with 8 bases that match TRBD1. The germline gives CDR1 SGDLS, CDR2 YYNGEE. Trimming at V came to 0 bases and at J to 5 bases, leaving 5 bases not matched to a gene. The CDR3 sequence is 15 residues long.

The CDR3 region is CASSSGHQQFF. The CDR3 DNA is TGTGCCAGCAGTTCGGGACACCAGCAGTTCTTC. V usage is TRBV27 and J usage is TRBJ2-1, with D possibly TRBD1 on 6 matching bases. Germline lookup yields CDR1 MNHEY and CDR2 SMNVEV (reference sequence). The CDR3 spans 11 residues. V was clipped by 4 bases and J by 11 bases, with 9 bases between them.

This chain uses TRBV10-3 with TRBJ2-3, with 10 bases fitting TRBD2. CDR1 and CDR2 from the germline V gene are ENHRY and SYGVKD. With V trimmed by 11 bases and J by 4 bases, 6 bases remained unmatched. This CDR3 has 13 amino acids. CDR3 DNA sequence: TGTGCCTCTAGCGGGAGCAGTGCAGATACGCAGTATTTT. It yields the protein CASSGSSADTQYF.

V and J are TRBV25-1 and TRBJ2-1, with TRBD2 identical over 12 bases. Looked up from germline, CDR1 is MGHDK and CDR2 is SYGVNS. V was pared by 6 bases and J by 6 bases, with 0 bases of the junction left unmatched. The CDR3 runs 13 residues. CDR3 sequence reads: CASRLAGGNEQFF. The CDR3 DNA sequence: TGTGCCAGCAGACTAGCGGGAGGCAATGAGCAGTTCTTC.

There are a few counts of this clone. The CDR3 DNA sequence: TGCGCCAGCAGCCCACAGGGACCTAACACTGAAGCTTTCTTT. Its protein is CASSPQGPNTEAFF. The J gene is TRBJ1-1, the V gene TRBV5-1, with D possibly being TRBD1 (6 bases). The CDR3 is 14 amino acids. The V gene lost 4 bases and the J gene lost 2 bases, with 12 bases spanning the gap. Germline V gene data show CDR1 as SGHRS and CDR2 as YFSETQ.

This clone appeared a single time. The CDR3 DNA is TGCAGCGTTTCTGGAGGGGGGGGCCCCTACGAGCAGTACTTC. This codes for CSVSGGGGPYEQYF. This chain uses TRBV29-1 with TRBJ2-7; maybe TRBD2 (7 bases). Germline lookup yields CDR1 SQVTM and CDR2 ANQGSEA. The CDR3 runs to 14 residues. Trimming pared 5 bases from V and 2 bases from J, leaving 16 bases between.

The table lists this clone with a few counts. The V gene is TRBV28, the J gene TRBJ1-2; 10 nucleotides align to TRBD1. With V trimmed by 4 bases and J by 5 bases, 13 bases remained unmatched. In germline, CDR1 is MDHEN, CDR2 SYDVKM. CDR3 length equals 17 residues. Here the CDR3 reads CASSYARGQGIGYGYTF. The CDR3 DNA reads TGTGCCAGCAGTTACGCCAGGGGACAGGGGATAGGATATGGCTACACCTTC.

This clone turned up a few times. The genes are TRBV5-4 and TRBJ1-2, with 7 positions matching TRBD1. CDR3 length equals 13 residues. Looked up from germline, CDR1 is SGHNT and CDR2 is YYREEE (reference sequence). Trimming took 4 bases from V and 13 from J; bases not matched to a gene: 13. The CDR3 spells CASSRDREGEFTF. The CDR3 nucleotides read TGTGCCAGCAGCCGCGACAGGGAAGGGGAGTTCACCTTC.

Worth noting for this clone: At one boundary the junction diverges from the germline segment, which might be a read error. The identical CDR3 is also encoded by other nucleotide sequences in the sample. The chain carries TRBV7-8 and TRBJ1-2, with D possibly being TRBD1 (5 bases). This CDR3 is built from 14 residues. Per germline, CDR1 SGHVS and CDR2 FQNEAQ. CDR3 protein: CASSLGTGAYGYTF. CDR3 bases: TGCGCCAGCAGCTTAGGAACAGGCGCCTATGGCTACACCTTC.

The V gene is TRBV6-5, the J gene TRBJ1-6; tentatively, D is TRBD1 (5 bases). The CDR3 covers 16 residues. Germline V gene sequence: CDR1 MNHEY, CDR2 SVGAGI. V was pared by 2 bases and J by 9 bases, with 17 bases between. The CDR3 reads CASSYQGFPIFSPLHF. DNA for the CDR3: TGTGCCAGCAGTTACCAGGGTTTCCCCATATTTTCACCCCTCCACTTT.